The entry below describes one T cell receptor (beta chain). This clonotype was observed at least ten times. Its antigen remains unidentified. No qualities accompany the bases; no much larger clone lies one base away. This sample is part of a study of T cell repertoires in cytomegalovirus infection (dated by TCRdb to between 2018 and 2021). For context, the study as a whole: The HLA type of each donor mattered for the analysis, because public TCR beta signatures pointed to carriage of CMV infection along with the matching HLA type. The investigation overall reported the following: The ex vivo response was dominated by HLA-C-restricted CMV-specific TCR beta clonotypes, and the single most frequent clonotype in two of eight donors was supplied by these HLA-C-restricted clonotypes. Carriers of CMV infection plus the relevant HLA type were discriminated by the cumulative frequency of public TCR beta family members in the study cohort and in an independent roughly 350-donor cohort.

TCRdb shows the sequencer as Illumina HiSeq 1500. TCRdb itself trimmed the public reads at Q25 with fastp, ran MiXCR and retained productive beta chains. For every CDR3 protein sequence, its rows merge into one entry that carries the most common genes and DNA. The table for this sample lists around 120,000 distinct CDR3 sequences; about 10% of them were counted only once. The ten largest clonotypes hold 9.5% to 13% of the sample. CDR1 and CDR2 (SGHNT, YENEEA) derive from the germline V gene. Counted from cysteine to phenylalanine, this CDR3 has 14 amino acids. Only CDR3 DNA remains: 42 bases, in frame from the first base. V drops 5 bases and J drops 2 bases, leaving 12 bases in between.

This clonotype originated in a human donor in good health (CMV status not recorded). Some clones in this sample may be carry-over from other donors' samples. The source material was PBMCs. The chain employs TRBV11-3 and TRBJ2-5; TRBD1 could be the D gene, as 6 bases match. The CDR3 here reads CASSPNQGQETQYF. The DNA reads as follows: TGTGCCAGCAGCCCAAACCAGGGGCAAGAGACCCAGTACTTC.